The entry below gives a single T cell receptor beta chain sequence along with its context. Its antigen is still unknown. Germline CDR1 reads KGHSH; CDR2 reads LQKENI. The CDR3 sequence is 15 residues long. Trimming took 3 bases from V and 8 from J, leaving 16 bases between them. The PCR had 60 Vbeta and 13 Jbeta primers. Sequenced by immunoSEQ multiplex PCR; TCRdb stores in-frame clones only, minus some. Of about 120,000 clones in the sample, more than 60% were seen once. These data belong to a study of cytomegalovirus exposure and HLA in healthy donors. Findings and caveats of the study: For most TCR beta V segments, an earlier analysis put the productive rate at about 87% or about 30% of the time. On later analysis, the bulk of CMV-associated TCR beta chains appeared to be HLA-restricted.

The rearrangement uses TRBV18 and TRBJ1-4; perhaps TRBD1 as D (6 bases). Sequences were obtained from PBMCs. The clonotype originates from a woman aged 40 to 50 in good health and CMV-seropositive. In DNA form, the CDR3 reads TGTGCCAGCTCACCCCAGGGGACACCCGCGGAAAAACTGTTTTTT. Its protein is CASSPQGTPAEKLFF.